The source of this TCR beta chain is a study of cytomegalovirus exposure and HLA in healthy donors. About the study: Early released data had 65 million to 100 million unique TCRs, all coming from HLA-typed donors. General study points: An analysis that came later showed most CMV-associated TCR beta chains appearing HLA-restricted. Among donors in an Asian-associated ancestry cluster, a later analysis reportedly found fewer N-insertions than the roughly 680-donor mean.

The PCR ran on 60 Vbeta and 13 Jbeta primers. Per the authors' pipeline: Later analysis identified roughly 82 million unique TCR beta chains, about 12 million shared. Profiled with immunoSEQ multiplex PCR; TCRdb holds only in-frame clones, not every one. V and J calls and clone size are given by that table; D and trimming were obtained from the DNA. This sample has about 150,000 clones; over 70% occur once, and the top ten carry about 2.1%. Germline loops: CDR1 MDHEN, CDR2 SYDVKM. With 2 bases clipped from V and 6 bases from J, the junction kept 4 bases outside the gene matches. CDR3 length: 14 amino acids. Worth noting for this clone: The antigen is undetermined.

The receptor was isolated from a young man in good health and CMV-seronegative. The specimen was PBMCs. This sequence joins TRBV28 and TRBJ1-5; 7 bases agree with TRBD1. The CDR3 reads CASSLEQGSQPQHF. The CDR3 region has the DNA TGTGCCAGCAGTTTAGAACAGGGGAGTCAGCCCCAGCATTTT.